This T cell receptor beta chain was sequenced for a study of T cell responses to AZD1222 COVID-19 vaccine. General study points: Females made up more of the donors, who were largely white British, and clonal diversity may have come out too low. Only a handful of AZD1222 recipients were seropositive at baseline.

The CDR3 has 13 residues. The germline V gene encodes CDR1 MNHEY and CDR2 SVGAGI. V lost 11 bases to trimming and J lost 8 bases, with 18 bases between them. With respect to this clone: Its antigen is still unknown.

TCRdb keeps only in-frame clones here, not all; method: immunoSEQ multiplex PCR. The data contain approximately 150,000 clones, approximately 88% of them singletons. The sequence was collected from an adult who received the MenACWY meningococcal vaccine as a control. This rearrangement joins TRBV6-5 to TRBJ1-4; tentatively, D is TRBD1 (5 bases). The starting material was peripheral blood, obtained 28 days after the second dose of the MenACWY control vaccine. CDR3 protein: CAGLGGDREKLFF. The CDR3 bases are TGTGCCGGCCTCGGGGGGGATCGCGAAAAACTGTTTTTT.